This TCR beta chain stems from a study of circulating and synovial CD4+ cells in juvenile arthritis. Study-level points and caveats: Bulk blood CD4 repertoires were more diverse than these. CPL and bulk CD4 samples differed at least tenfold in T cell genomes.

A remark on this clone: Its antigen remains unidentified.

The method was immunoSEQ multiplex PCR; TCRdb's version includes in-frame clones alone and lacks a portion of them. The sample holds about 33,000 clones, roughly 95% seen once. V lost 0 bases, J lost 2 bases, and 9 bases lay in between. Germline V gives CDR1 SGHTS, CDR2 YDEGEE. This CDR3 is 15 amino acids long. The gene calls are TRBV5-8 and TRBJ1-5; D is unclear. Material: CD4+ T cells from blood. The sequence was collected from a human donor with juvenile idiopathic arthritis. As DNA, the CDR3 is TGTGCCAGCAGCTTGGAGAGCTTTGGCAATCAGCCCCAGCATTTT. Translating gives CASSLESFGNQPQHF.